A selection of T cell receptor beta chains follows, all from one sample in a study of cytomegalovirus exposure and HLA in healthy donors. Some clones are missing from TCRdb's copy, which holds only in-frame ones; the method was immunoSEQ multiplex PCR. The table lists just over 80,000 clones. Source material: PBMCs. Source of these receptors: a woman aged 25 to 39 in good health and CMV-seronegative. The CDR3 runs from the conserved cysteine through the conserved F or W. The D gene is left open where the match is weak.

J gene	D gene	V gene	CDR3 protein
TRBJ2-5	TRBD1	TRBV19	CASSRTGEETQYF
TRBJ2-7	NA	TRBV2	CASGVFRGPISYEQYF
TRBJ1-2	TRBD1	TRBV6-5	CASSYRTGDYGYTF
TRBJ2-5	TRBD2	TRBV5-4	CASSHILAGQETQYF
TRBJ1-6	TRBD1	TRBV18	CASSQGAKNSPLHF
TRBJ2-2	TRBD1	TRBV18	CASSPDRLSTGELFF
TRBJ2-7	TRBD2	TRBV30	CAWSGGRGSSYEQYF
TRBJ2-2	TRBD2	TRBV30	CAWRVAGNTGELFF
TRBJ1-4	NA	TRBV7-9	CASSSSGEKLFF
TRBJ2-1	NA	TRBV2	CASSREQGTDNEQFF
TRBJ2-2	NA	TRBV5-1	CASSFGQGPGELFF
TRBJ2-1	TRBD1	TRBV6-5	CASSYSKRGLRNEQFF
TRBJ2-3	TRBD2	TRBV19	CASSIGLAGPDTQYF
TRBJ2-7	NA	TRBV5-1	CASSPVPLSYEQYF
TRBJ1-2	NA	TRBV7-8	CASSPRGQGWGNGYTF
TRBJ2-7	NA	TRBV5-1	CASSLAGNYYEQYF
TRBJ2-7	NA	TRBV18	CASSQQGGPYEQYF
TRBJ2-1	NA	TRBV5-1	CASGPGTLASEQFF
TRBJ2-1	TRBD1	TRBV29-1	CSVRTGGANRDNEQFF
TRBJ1-2	NA	TRBV30	CAWSVQKGANYGYTF
TRBJ2-1	NA	TRBV2	CASRRKSQLNEQFF
TRBJ2-7	TRBD2	TRBV5-4	CASSLQGGRTREQYF
TRBJ2-3	TRBD1	TRBV9	CASSLGTGGSTDTQYF
TRBJ2-2	TRBD1	TRBV11-3	CASSPERGPDTGELFF
TRBJ2-5	NA	TRBV7-7	CASSLNRFQETQYF
TRBJ2-7	NA	TRBV28	CASSLCTAQRKGPYEQYF
TRBJ2-1	TRBD2	TRBV5-1	CASSLSTSGRNNEQFF
TRBJ1-1	NA	TRBV7-2	CASSWSENTEAFF